This TCR beta chain came from a study of shared clonotypes between healthy human individuals. On the study more broadly: The study drew on a couple of women and a few men aged 18 to 49 as donors.

Sequencing was performed with immunoSEQ multiplex PCR; in TCRdb, only in-frame clones are kept and a portion is missing. The table records around 940,000 clones, 70% to 85% of them present only once. Division of CD4+ cells produced a CD45RA+ naive subset and a CD45RA-negative memory subset. The V end lost 3 bases, the J end lost 0 bases, and 12 bases lay between the germline ends. This CDR3 spans 16 amino acids. CDR1 WSHSY and CDR2 SAAADI come from the germline V gene. This TCR came from a man aged 18 to 30 in good health. The gene calls are TRBV10-2 and TRBJ1-5, with D unclear. The sequenced sample was memory CD4+ T cells sorted from blood. Specified subset: CD45RA-negative fraction. The DNA of the CDR3 is TGCGCCAGCAGTGACCCTAATAGAGGTAGCAATCAGCCCCAGCATTTT. This translates into CASSDPNRGSNQPQHF.